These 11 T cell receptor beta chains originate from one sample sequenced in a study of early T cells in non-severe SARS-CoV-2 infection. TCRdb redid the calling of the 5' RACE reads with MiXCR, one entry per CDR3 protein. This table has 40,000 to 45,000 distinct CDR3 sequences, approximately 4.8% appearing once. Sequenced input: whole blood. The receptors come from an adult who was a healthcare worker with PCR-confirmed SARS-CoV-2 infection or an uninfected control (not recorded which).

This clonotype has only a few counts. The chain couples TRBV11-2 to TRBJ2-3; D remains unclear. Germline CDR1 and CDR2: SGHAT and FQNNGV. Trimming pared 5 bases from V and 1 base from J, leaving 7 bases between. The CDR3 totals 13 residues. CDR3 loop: CASSRLGTDTQYF. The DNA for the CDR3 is TGTGCCAGCAGCCGCCTGGGCACAGATACGCAGTATTTT.

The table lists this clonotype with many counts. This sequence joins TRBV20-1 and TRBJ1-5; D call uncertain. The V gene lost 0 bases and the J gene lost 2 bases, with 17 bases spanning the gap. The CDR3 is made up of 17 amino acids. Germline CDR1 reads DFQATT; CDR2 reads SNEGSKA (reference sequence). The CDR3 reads CSAREGILSSGNQPQHF. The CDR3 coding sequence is TGCAGTGCTAGAGAAGGGATTCTTTCGTCGGGCAATCAGCCCCAGCATTTT.

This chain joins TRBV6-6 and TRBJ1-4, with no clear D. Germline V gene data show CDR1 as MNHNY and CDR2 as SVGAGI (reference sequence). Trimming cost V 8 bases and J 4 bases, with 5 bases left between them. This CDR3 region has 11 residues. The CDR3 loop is CASSINEKLFF. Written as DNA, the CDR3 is TGTGCCAGCTCTATTAATGAAAAACTGTTTTTT.

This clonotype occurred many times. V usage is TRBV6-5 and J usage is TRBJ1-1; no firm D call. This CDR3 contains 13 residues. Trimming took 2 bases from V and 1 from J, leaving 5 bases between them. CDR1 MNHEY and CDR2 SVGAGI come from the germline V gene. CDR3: CASSYGRNTEAFF. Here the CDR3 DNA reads TGTGCCAGCAGTTACGGGAGGAACACTGAAGCTTTCTTT.

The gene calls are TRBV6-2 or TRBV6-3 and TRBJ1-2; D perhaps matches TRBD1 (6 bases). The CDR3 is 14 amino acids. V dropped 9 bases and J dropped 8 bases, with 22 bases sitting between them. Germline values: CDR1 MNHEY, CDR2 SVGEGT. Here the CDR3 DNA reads TGTGCCAGTTCGTTCAACGCAGGGGCCGGCGGCTACACCTTC. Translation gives CASSFNAGAGGYTF.

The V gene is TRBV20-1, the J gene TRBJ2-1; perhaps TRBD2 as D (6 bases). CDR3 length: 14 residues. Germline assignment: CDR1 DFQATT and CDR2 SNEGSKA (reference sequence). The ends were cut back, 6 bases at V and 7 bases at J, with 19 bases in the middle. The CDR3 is CSAIGLREENEQFF. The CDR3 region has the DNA TGCAGTGCCATAGGACTACGAGAAGAAAATGAGCAGTTCTTC.

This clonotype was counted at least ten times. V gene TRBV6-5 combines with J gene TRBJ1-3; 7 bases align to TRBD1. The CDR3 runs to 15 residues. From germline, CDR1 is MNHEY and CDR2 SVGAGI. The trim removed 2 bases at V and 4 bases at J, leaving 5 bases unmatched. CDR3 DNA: TGTGCCAGCAGTTACACCCGACAGGGCGGAAACACCATATATTTT. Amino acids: CASSYTRQGGNTIYF.

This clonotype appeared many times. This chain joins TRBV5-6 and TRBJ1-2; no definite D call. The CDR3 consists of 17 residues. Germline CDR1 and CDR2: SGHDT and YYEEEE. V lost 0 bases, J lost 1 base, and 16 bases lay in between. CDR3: CASSLAADGGINYGYTF. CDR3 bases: TGTGCCAGCAGCTTGGCCGCTGACGGAGGGATTAACTATGGCTACACCTTC.

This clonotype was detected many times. The CDR3 loop is CASTRTGSGEAFF. CDR3 sequence (DNA): TGTGCCAGCACCCGGACAGGGTCCGGTGAAGCTTTCTTT. The genes are TRBV12-3 or TRBV12-4 and TRBJ1-1; the match to TRBD1 covers 8 bases. The ends lost 7 bases at V and 7 bases at J; junction bases unmatched: 8. The CDR3 extends over 13 amino acids.

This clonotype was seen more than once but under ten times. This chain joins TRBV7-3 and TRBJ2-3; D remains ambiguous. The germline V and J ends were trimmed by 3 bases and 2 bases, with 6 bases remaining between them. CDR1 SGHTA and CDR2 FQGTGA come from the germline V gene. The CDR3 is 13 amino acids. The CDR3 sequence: CASSFTNTDTQYF. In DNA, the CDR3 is TGTGCCAGCAGCTTCACAAACACAGATACGCAGTATTTT.

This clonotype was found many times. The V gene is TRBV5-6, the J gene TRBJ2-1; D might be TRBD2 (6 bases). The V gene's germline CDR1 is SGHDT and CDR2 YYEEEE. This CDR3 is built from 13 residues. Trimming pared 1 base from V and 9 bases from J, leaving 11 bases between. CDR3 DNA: TGTGCCAGCAGCTTGACGGGAGCGGGTGAGCAGTTCTTC. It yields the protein CASSLTGAGEQFF.